This TCR beta chain derives from a study of CXCR3-negative and CXCR3-positive naive CD8 T cells. Study conclusions and caveats: Both naive subsets had comparably high diversity; memory CD8+ cells much lower. CXCR3-negative naive cells had less hydrophobic TRB CDR3s than did CXCR3-positive naive cells.

The libraries of TRB cDNA were constructed through 5' RACE using UMI labels. TCRdb reprocessed the 5' RACE reads, with one entry per CDR3 protein and no DNA. The listing contains roughly 26,000 distinct CDR3 sequences. Every individual CD8+ T cell subset underwent sorting in triplicate at around 300,000 cells apiece. About this clonotype itself: Its target is not known.

The sample comprised naive CXCR3- CD8+ T cells from blood. Regarding subset: CD45RO-CCR7+CD27+CD95- naive CD8+ T cells lacking CXCR3 (TNR3-). The TCR comes from a human donor in good health. Some clones in this sample may be carry-over from other donors' samples.

The CDR3 region is CSVRDINTGELFF. V gene TRBV29-1 combines with J gene TRBJ2-2; TCRdb names TRBD1, which stays unverified in the absence of DNA. Germline loops: CDR1 SQVTM, CDR2 ANQGSEA. CDR3 length: 13 amino acids.